The rows below give T cell receptor beta chains drawn from one sample of a study of blood T cell repertoires in COVID-19. Clones were read by immunoSEQ multiplex PCR, and TCRdb kept only the in-frame ones, dropping some. The repertoire includes 150,000 to 200,000 clones, approximately 90% of them detected once, and about 2.1% sits in the top ten. The sequencing sample was made of peripheral blood. The source is a man between 70 and 80 years old with active or convalescent COVID-19. The CDR3 runs from the conserved cysteine through the conserved F or W. Fields, in order: J gene, CDR3 length, V gene, CDR3 protein.

>TRBJ1-2|12|TRBV28
CASSYYISGYTF
>TRBJ1-2|11|TRBV7-9
CASSFSFGYTF
>TRBJ1-6|12|TRBV19
CASSPTASPLHF
>TRBJ2-2|16|TRBV4-3
CASSQGAGLSTGELFF
>TRBJ1-6|15|TRBV4-3
CASSQGGGRNSPLHF
>TRBJ2-1|14|TRBV28
CASSFNAAYNEQFF
>TRBJ2-3|12|TRBV5-1
CASSLVGQGQYF
>TRBJ2-1|11|TRBV29-1
CSVEGRGTWFF
>TRBJ1-1|14|TRBV28
CASLQGSRNTEAFF
>TRBJ2-5|15|TRBV6-2/TRBV6-3
CASSAFAGAQETQYF
>TRBJ1-2|16|TRBV4-1
CASSQEPTADRYGYTF
>TRBJ2-1|19|TRBV11-3
CASSLEPSGSRGSYNEQFF
>TRBJ1-3|15|TRBV5-6
CASSLYRDSGNTIYF
>TRBJ2-5|15|TRBV5-4
CASSGPGTTQETQYF
>TRBJ2-3|12|TRBV28
CASSIGVDTQYF
>TRBJ1-6|16|TRBV6-1
CASSENRGSYNSPLHF
>TRBJ2-7|13|TRBV6-5
CASSIQGFYEQYF
>TRBJ2-1|14|TRBV11-2
CASSPRGSYNEQFF
>TRBJ1-5|13|TRBV29-1
CSVETAGDQPQHF
>TRBJ1-2|15|TRBV5-6
CASSLGAFQGYGYTF
>TRBJ1-5|16|TRBV10-2
CASSDYGTGGGQPQHF
>TRBJ2-7|16|TRBV3-1/TRBV3-2
CASSQDRRGISYEQYF
>TRBJ2-7|14|TRBV5-4
CASSLRGGPYEQYF
>TRBJ2-3|17|TRBV4-1
CASSQDGTGSFTDTQYF
>TRBJ2-2|17|TRBV3-1/TRBV3-2
CASSQILTGIGTGELFF
>TRBJ2-7|15|TRBV15
CATSRDRGRAYEQYF
>TRBJ2-1|15|TRBV7-2
CASSFTGEVWNEQFF
>TRBJ2-1|16|TRBV27
CASSFPRGYCYNEQFF
>TRBJ2-1|13|TRBV29-1
CSVARHNYNEQFF
>TRBJ1-4|16|TRBV7-9
CASSRTTGTTNEKLFF
>TRBJ1-6|13|TRBV19
CASKDTVNSPLHF
>TRBJ2-7|10|TRBV6-5
CASSYNEQYF
>TRBJ2-1|15|TRBV5-1
CASSLTGGSSNEQFF
>TRBJ1-2|14|TRBV27
CASSSTGSMYGYTF
>TRBJ2-1|15|TRBV9
CASSAGQGLHNEQFF
>TRBJ2-5|14|TRBV7-2
CASSLWQVKETQYF
>TRBJ2-1|14|TRBV24-1
CATSEMTGLGEQFF
>TRBJ2-2|15|TRBV2
CASGLGLESTGELFF
>TRBJ2-7|17|TRBV18
CASSPFAAQGAQAEQYF
>TRBJ2-3|13|TRBV27
CASSLSEGLTQYF
>TRBJ2-5|17|TRBV7-2
CASSLRGGGRSQETQYF
>TRBJ1-5|14|TRBV5-8
CASSQGQRRQPQHF
>TRBJ2-5|14|TRBV6-5
CASTKGQGLETQYF
>TRBJ2-3|15|TRBV4-1
CASSQEGPAGDTQYF
>TRBJ2-4|15|TRBV28
CASSPPHGAGNIQYF
>TRBJ1-1|12|TRBV10-3
CAISEYRNEAFF
>TRBJ1-3|14|TRBV28
CASTSTGAGNTIYF
>TRBJ1-2|11|TRBV7-9
CASTSQYGYTF
>TRBJ1-6|17|TRBV19
CASSMDWSGAPNSPLHF
>TRBJ2-7|13|TRBV27
CASRGLAIHEQYF
>TRBJ1-6|14|TRBV28
CASSYRVLDSPLHF
>TRBJ2-5|15|TRBV10-2
CASSESKLIGEAQYF
>TRBJ1-2|11|TRBV20-1
CSVIRRDGYTF
>TRBJ2-5|11|TRBV12-3/TRBV12-4
CASRGGVVQYF